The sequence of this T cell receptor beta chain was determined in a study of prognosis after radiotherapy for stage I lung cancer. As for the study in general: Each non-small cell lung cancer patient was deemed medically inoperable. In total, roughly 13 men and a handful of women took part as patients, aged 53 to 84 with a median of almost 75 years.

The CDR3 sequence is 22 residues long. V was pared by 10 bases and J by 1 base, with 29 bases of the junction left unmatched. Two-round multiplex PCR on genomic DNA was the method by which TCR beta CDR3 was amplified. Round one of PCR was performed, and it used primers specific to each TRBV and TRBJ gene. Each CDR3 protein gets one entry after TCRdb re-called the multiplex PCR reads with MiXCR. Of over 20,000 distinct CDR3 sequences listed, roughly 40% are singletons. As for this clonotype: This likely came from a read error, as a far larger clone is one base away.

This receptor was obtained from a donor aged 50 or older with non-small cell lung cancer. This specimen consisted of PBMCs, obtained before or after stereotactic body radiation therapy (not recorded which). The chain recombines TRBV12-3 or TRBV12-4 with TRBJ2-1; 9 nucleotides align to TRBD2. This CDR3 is CATAWTSARRGSKSWSYNEQFF. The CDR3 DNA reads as TGTGCCACCGCCTGGACTAGCGCGAGGCGGGGTTCGAAAAGTTGGTCCTACAATGAGCAGTTCTTC.